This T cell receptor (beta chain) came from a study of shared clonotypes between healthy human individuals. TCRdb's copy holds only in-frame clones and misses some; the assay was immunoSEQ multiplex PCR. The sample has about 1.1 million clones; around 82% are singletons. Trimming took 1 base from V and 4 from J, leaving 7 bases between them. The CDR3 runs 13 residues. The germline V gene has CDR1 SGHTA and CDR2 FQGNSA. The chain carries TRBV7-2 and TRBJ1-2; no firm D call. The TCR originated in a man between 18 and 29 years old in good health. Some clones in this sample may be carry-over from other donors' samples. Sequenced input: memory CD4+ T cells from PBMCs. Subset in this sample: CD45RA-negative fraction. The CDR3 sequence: CASSLDSIYGYTF. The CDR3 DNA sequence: TGTGCCAGCAGCTTAGACAGCATCTATGGCTACACCTTC.